The rows below give T cell receptor beta chains drawn from one sample of a study of beta chain features in type 1 diabetes. TCRdb's table, derived via immunoSEQ multiplex PCR, lists solely in-frame clones and lacks some. This table has about 620,000 clones, about 14% appearing once. The sequenced sample was naive CD4+ T cells from blood. These receptors were taken from a man younger than 35 in good health. CDR3s include the opening cysteine and the closing phenylalanine or tryptophan. A D gene is named only where the DNA matches it firmly.

TRBD2	TRBV6-6	TRBJ2-1	CASSLPTSGRAYEQFF
.	TRBV7-3	TRBJ1-1	CASSLQAATMNTEAFF
.	TRBV5-1	TRBJ2-3	CASSLARGFVSTDTQYF
.	TRBV21-1	TRBJ2-2	CASSNLRTENTGELFF
.	TRBV7-2	TRBJ2-7	CASSQSFYEQYF
.	TRBV5-1	TRBJ1-5	CASSLRGDDQPQHF
.	TRBV6-1	TRBJ2-3	CASIGGANSDTQYF
.	TRBV5-4	TRBJ2-7	CASSLTTAEQYF
.	TRBV9	TRBJ2-5	CASSVGGIQETQYF
.	TRBV5-8	TRBJ1-4	CASSSQGQVNEKLFF
.	TRBV5-1	TRBJ2-3	CASSVLFDPSTDTQYF
.	TRBV15	TRBJ1-2	CATSRDGGRTPNYGYTF
TRBD1	TRBV11-2	TRBJ1-2	CASSWRGTGGYGYTF
TRBD1	TRBV7-2	TRBJ1-1	CASRPTGQPNTEAFF
TRBD1	TRBV20-1	TRBJ1-4	CSALNYRGQLF
.	TRBV4-3	TRBJ2-1	CASSQEGASYNEQFF
.	TRBV18	TRBJ1-1	CASSPGAGADTEAFF
.	TRBV19	TRBJ1-2	CASSISPRQINGYTF
.	TRBV4-1	TRBJ2-1	CASSQERVHNEQFF
TRBD1	TRBV5-1	TRBJ2-2	CASSKTGGVTGELFF
TRBD1	TRBV7-3	TRBJ2-7	CASSSGTGAYEQYF
TRBD2	TRBV10-3	TRBJ2-3	CASSWGAGGRNTQYF
.	TRBV7-2	TRBJ2-1	CASSLGLDEQFF
.	TRBV7-9	TRBJ2-7	CASSGSSYEQYF
TRBD1	TRBV9	TRBJ2-5	CASSVGTGYRETQYF
.	TRBV28	TRBJ1-1	CASSGTPNTEAFF
TRBD2	TRBV7-3	TRBJ2-7	CASSLSGRALDEQYF
TRBD2	TRBV9	TRBJ2-7	CASSVATGGDYEQYF
.	TRBV7-9	TRBJ1-1	CASSLDGGNTEAFF
TRBD2	TRBV5-1	TRBJ2-7	CASSFLAGKGYEQYF
.	TRBV5-1	TRBJ2-2	CASSSDMYGELFF
.	TRBV6-5	TRBJ2-4	CASSYRPSTKNIQYF
TRBD1	TRBV28	TRBJ2-3	CASSLTGRADTQYF
TRBD2	TRBV15	TRBJ2-3	CAAARGASGTWDTQYF
.	TRBV7-9	TRBJ2-5	CASSLVRGETQYF
.	TRBV7-9	TRBJ1-1	CASNRESNTEAFF
.	TRBV28	TRBJ1-2	CASSGGNGYTF
.	TRBV6-1	TRBJ1-5	CASSPAMGQPQHF
.	TRBV5-4	TRBJ2-7	CASSFLESSYEQYF
.	TRBV10-3	TRBJ1-5	CAISEGLKNQPQHF
.	TRBV29-1	TRBJ2-6	CSVVWRLSGANVLTF
.	TRBV13	TRBJ2-1	CASSSSGGAFYNEQFF
TRBD2	TRBV6-5	TRBJ2-7	CASSYSLAGPSYEQYF
.	TRBV29-1	TRBJ2-7	CSAGNRDEQYF
.	TRBV4-3	TRBJ1-4	CASSRTQGSLNEKLFF
TRBD1	TRBV9	TRBJ2-7	CASSAGTGRTYEQYF
TRBD1	TRBV5-1	TRBJ1-1	CASSPGTGKMNTEAFF
.	TRBV28	TRBJ1-1	CASIRRLNTEAFF
.	TRBV7-9	TRBJ1-1	CASSFGVGQPNTEAFF
.	TRBV5-1	TRBJ2-7	CASSSDYASYEQYF
.	TRBV15	TRBJ2-5	CATSRALGLLETQYF
TRBD1	TRBV7-9	TRBJ2-7	CASSPGQGYNEQYF